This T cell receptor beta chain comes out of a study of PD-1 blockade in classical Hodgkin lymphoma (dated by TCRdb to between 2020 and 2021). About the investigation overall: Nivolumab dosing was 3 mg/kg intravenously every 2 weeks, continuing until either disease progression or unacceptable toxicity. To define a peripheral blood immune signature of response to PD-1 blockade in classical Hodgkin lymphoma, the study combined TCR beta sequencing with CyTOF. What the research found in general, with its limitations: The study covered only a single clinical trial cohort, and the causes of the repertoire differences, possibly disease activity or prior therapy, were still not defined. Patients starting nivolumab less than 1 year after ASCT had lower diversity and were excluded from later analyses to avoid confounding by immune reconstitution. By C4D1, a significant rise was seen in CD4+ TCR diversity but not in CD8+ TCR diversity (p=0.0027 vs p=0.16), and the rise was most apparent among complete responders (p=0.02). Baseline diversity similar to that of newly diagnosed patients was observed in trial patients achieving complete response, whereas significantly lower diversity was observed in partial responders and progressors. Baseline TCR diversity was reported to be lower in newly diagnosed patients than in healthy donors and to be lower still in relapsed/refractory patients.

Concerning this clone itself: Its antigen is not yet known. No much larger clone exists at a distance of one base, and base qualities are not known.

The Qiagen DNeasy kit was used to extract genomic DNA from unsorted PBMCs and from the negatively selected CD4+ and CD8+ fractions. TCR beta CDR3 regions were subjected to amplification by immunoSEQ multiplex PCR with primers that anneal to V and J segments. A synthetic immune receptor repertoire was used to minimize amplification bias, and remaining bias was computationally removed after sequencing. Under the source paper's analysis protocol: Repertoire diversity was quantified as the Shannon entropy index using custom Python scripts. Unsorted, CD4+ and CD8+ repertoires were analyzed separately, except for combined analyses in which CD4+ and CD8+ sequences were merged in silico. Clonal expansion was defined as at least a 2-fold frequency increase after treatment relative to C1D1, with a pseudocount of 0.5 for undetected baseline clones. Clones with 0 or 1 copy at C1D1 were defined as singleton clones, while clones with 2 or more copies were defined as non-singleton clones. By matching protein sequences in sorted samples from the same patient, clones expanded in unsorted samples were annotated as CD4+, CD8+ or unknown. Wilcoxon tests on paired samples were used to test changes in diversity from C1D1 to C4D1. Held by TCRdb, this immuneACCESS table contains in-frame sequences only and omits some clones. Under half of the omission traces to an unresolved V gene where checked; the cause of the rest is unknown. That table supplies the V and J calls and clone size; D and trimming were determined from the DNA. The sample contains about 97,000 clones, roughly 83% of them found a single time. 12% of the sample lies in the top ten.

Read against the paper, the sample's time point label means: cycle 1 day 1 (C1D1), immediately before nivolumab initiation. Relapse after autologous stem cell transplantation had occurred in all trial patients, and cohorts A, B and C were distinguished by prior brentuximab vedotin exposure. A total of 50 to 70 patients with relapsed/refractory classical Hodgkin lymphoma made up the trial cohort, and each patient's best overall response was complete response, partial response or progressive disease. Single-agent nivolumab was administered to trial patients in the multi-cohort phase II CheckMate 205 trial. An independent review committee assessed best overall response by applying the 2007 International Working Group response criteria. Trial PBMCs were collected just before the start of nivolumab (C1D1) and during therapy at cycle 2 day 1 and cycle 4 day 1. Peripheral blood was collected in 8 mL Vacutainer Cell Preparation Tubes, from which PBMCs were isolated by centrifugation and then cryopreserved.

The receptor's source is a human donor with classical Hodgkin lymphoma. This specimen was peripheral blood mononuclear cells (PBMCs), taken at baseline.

For the CDR3, the sequence is CASSLGTSVNTQYF. The DNA is TGCGCCAGCAGCTTAGGGACTAGCGTAAATACGCAGTATTTT. The V and J segments used are TRBV5-1 and TRBJ2-3; 10 middle bases align to TRBD2. Per the germline V gene, SGHRS is the CDR1 and YFSETQ is the CDR2. The CDR3, from cysteine to phenylalanine, totals 14 residues. The read is trimmed to its CDR3 DNA, 42 bases read in frame from base 1. Ends trimmed: V by 2 bases, J by 7 bases; bases unmatched to a gene: 4.